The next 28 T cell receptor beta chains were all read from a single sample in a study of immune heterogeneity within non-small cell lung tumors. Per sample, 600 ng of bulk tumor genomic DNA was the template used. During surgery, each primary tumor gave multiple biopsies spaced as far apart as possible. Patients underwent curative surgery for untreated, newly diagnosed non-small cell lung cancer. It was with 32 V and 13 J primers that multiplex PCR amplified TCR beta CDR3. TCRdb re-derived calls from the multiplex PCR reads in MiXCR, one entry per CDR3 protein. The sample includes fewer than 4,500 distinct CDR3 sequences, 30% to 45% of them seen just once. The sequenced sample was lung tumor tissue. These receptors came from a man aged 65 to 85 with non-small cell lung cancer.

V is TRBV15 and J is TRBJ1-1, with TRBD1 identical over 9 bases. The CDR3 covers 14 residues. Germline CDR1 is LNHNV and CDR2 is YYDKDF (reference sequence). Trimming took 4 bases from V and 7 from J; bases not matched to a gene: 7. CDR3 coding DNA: TGTGCCACCAGCAACCGGGACAGGGTCGTTGAAGCTTTCTTT. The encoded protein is CATSNRDRVVEAFF.

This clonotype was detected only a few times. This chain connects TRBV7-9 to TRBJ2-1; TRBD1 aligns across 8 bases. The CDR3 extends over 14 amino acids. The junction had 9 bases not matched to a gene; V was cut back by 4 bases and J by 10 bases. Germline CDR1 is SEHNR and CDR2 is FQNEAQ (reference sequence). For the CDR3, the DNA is TGTGCCAGCAGCTCCAGTGGGACAGGCAACGAGCAGTTCTTC. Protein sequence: CASSSSGTGNEQFF. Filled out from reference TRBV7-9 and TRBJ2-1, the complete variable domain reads DTGVSQNPRHKITKRGQNVTFRCDPISEHNRLYWYRQTLGQGPEFLTYFQNEAQLEKSRLLSDRFSAERPKGSFSTLEIQRTEQGDSAMYLCASSSSGTGNEQFFGPGTRLTVL.

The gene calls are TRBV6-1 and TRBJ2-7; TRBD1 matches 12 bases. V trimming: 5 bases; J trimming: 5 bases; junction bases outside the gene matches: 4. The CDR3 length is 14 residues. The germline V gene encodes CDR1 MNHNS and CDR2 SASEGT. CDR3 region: CASSRGQGADEQYF. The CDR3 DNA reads TGTGCCAGCAGTAGGGGACAGGGGGCCGACGAGCAGTACTTC.

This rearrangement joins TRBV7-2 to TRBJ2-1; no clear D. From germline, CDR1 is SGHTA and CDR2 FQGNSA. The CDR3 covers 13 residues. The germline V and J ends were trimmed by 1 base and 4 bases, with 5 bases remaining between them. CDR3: CASSLVAYNEQFF. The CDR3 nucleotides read TGTGCCAGCAGCTTAGTGGCGTACAATGAGCAGTTCTTC.

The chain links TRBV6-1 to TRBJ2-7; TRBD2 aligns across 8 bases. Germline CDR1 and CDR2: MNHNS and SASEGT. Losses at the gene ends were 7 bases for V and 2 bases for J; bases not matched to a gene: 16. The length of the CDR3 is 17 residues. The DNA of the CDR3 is TGTGCCAGCACCCCAACCCGTAGAGCGGGAGCCACCTACGAGCAGTACTTC. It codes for CASTPTRRAGATYEQYF.

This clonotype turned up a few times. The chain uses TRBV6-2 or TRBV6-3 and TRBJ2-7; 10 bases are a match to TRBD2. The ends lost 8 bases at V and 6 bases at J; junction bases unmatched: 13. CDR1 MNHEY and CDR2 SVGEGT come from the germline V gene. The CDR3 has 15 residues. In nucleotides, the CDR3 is TGTGCCAGCGGCACGGGAGCGGGAGGGCAGGTCGAGCAGTACTTC. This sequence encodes CASGTGAGGQVEQYF.

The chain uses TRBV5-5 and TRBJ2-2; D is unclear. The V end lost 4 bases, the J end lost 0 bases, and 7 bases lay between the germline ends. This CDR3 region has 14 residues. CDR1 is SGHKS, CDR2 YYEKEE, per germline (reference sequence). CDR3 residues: CASSERTNTGELFF. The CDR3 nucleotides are TGTGCCAGCAGCGAACGGACGAACACCGGGGAGCTGTTTTTT.

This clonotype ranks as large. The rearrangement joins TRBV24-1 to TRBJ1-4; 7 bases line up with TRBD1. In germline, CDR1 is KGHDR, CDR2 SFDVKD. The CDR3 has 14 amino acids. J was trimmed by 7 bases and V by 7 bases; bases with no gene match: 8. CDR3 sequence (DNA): TGTGCCACCAGCTCCGGGACAGTTGGTGAAAAACTGTTTTTT. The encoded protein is CATSSGTVGEKLFF.

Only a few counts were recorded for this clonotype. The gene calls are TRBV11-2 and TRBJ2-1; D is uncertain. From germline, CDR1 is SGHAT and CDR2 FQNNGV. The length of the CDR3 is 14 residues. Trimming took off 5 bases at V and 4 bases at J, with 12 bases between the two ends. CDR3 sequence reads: CASSPSVGYNEQFF. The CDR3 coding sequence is TGTGCCAGCAGCCCCTCCGTGGGATACAATGAGCAGTTCTTC.

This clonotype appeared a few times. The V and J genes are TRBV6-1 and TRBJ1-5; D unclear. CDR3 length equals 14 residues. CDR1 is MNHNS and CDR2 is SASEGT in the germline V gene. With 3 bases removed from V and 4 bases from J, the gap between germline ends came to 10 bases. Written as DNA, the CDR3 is TGTGCCAGCAGTGATGCCTTTGCGAATCAGCCCCAGCATTTT. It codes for CASSDAFANQPQHF.

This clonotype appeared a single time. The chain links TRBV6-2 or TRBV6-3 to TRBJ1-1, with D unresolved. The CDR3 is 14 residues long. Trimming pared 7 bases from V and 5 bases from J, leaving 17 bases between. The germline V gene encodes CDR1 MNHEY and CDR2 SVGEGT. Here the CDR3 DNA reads TGTGCCAGCACCACCCGGGCCCAAGGGACTGAAGCTTTCTTT. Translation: CASTTRAQGTEAFF.

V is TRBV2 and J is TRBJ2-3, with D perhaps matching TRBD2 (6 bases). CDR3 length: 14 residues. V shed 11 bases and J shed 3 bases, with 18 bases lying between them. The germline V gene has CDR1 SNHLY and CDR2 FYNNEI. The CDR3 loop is CAARPRGSTDTQYF. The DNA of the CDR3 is TGTGCCGCGCGACCGCGGGGATCGACAGATACGCAGTATTTT.

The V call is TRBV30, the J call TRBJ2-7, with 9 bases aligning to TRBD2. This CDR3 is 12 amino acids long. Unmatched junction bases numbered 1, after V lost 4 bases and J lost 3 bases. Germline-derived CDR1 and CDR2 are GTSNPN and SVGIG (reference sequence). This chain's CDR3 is CAWTSGDYEQYF. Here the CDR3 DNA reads TGTGCCTGGACTAGCGGGGACTACGAGCAGTACTTC.

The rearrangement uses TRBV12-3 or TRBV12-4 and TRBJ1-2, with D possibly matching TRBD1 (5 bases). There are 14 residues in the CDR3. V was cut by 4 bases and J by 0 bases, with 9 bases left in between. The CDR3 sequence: CASSSGRPNYGYTF. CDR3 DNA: TGTGCCAGCAGTTCAGGGAGGCCTAACTATGGCTACACCTTC.

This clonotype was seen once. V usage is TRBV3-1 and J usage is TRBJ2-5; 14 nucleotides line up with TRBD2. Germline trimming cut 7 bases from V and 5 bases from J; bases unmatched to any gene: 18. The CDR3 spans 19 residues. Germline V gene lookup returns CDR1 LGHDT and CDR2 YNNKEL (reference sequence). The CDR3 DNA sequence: TGTGCCAGCATTGGGGAGTTTTCGGAGGGACTAGCGGGAGATGAGACCCAGTACTTC. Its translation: CASIGEFSEGLAGDETQYF.

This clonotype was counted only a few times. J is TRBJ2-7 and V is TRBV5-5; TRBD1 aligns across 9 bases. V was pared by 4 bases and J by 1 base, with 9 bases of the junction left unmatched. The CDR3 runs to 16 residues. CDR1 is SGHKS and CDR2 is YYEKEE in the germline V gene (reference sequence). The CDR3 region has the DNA TGTGCCAGCAGCCCCCCCCAGGACAGGGGTTCCTACGAGCAGTACTTC. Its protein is CASSPPQDRGSYEQYF.

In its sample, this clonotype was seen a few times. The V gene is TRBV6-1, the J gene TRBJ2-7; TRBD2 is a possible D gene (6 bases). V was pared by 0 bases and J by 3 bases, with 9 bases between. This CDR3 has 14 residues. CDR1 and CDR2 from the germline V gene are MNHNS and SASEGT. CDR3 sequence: CASSEAGGSYEQYF. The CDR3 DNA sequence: TGTGCCAGCAGTGAAGCGGGGGGAAGCTACGAGCAGTACTTC.

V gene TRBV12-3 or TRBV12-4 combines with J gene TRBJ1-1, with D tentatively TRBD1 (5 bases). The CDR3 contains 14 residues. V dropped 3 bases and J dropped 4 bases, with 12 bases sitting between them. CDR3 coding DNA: TGTGCCAGCAGTTTGGGGACCAAGGGCACTGAAGCTTTCTTT. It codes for CASSLGTKGTEAFF.

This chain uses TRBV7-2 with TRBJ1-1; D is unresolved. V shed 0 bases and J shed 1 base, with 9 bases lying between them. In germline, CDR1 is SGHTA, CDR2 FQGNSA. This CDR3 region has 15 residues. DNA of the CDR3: TGTGCCAGCAGCTTAGCGTGGTCCTCGAACACTGAAGCTTTCTTT. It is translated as CASSLAWSSNTEAFF.

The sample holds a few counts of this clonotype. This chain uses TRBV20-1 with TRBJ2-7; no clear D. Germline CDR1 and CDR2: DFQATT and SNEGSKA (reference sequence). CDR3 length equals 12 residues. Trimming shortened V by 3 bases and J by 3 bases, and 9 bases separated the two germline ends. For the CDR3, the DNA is TGCAGTGCTAGCCGATCTAGCTACGAGCAGTACTTC. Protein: CSASRSSYEQYF.

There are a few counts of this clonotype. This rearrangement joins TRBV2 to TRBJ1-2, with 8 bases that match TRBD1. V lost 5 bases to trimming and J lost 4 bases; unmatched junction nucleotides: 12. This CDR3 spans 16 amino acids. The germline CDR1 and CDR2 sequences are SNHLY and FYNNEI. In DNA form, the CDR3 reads TGTGCCAGCAGTTCGGGACAGGAGACATTTTTCTATGGCTACACCTTC. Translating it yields CASSSGQETFFYGYTF.

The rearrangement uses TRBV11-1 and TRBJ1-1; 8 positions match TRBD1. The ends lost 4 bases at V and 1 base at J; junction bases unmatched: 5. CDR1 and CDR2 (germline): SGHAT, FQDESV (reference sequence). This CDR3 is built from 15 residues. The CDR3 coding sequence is TGTGCCAGCAGCTCCTCCGGGACAGGGAACACTGAAGCTTTCTTT. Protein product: CASSSSGTGNTEAFF.

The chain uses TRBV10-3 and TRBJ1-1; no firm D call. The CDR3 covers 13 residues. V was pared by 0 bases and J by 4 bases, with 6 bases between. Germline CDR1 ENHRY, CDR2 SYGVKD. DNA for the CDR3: TGTGCCATCAGTGAGTCGAGGACCACTGAAGCTTTCTTT. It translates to CAISESRTTEAFF.

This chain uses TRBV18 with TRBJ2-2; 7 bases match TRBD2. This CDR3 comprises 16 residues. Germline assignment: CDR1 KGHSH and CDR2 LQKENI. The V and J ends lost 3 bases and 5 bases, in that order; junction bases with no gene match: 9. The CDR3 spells CASSPTGTTRTGELFF. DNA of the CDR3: TGTGCCAGCTCACCGACCGGGACTACGCGAACCGGGGAGCTGTTTTTT.

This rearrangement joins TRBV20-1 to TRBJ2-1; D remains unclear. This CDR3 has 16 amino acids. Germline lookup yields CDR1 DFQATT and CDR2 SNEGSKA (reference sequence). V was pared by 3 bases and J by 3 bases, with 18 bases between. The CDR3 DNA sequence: TGCAGTGCTAGTAAGCAGGAAACCAGACTCTACAATGAGCAGTTCTTC. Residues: CSASKQETRLYNEQFF.

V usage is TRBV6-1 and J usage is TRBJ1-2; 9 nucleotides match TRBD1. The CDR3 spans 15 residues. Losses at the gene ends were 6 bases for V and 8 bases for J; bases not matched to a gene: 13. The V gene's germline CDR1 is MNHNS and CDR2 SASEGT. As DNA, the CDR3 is TGTGCCAGCAGCACCCGGGACAGGGCAAGAGTGGGCTACACCTTC. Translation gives CASSTRDRARVGYTF.

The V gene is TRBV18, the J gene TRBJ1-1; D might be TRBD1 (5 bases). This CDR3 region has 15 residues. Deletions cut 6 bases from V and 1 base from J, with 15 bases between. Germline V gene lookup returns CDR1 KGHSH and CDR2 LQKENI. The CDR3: CASSSNGGRNTEAFF. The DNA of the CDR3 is TGTGCCAGCTCGTCAAACGGGGGGAGGAACACTGAAGCTTTCTTT.

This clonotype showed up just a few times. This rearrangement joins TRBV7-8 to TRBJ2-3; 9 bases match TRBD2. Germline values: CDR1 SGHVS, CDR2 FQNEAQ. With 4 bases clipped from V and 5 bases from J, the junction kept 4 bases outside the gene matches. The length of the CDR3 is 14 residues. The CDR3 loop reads CASSYSGRVDTQYF. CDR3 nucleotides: TGTGCCAGCAGCTATAGCGGGAGAGTAGATACGCAGTATTTT.